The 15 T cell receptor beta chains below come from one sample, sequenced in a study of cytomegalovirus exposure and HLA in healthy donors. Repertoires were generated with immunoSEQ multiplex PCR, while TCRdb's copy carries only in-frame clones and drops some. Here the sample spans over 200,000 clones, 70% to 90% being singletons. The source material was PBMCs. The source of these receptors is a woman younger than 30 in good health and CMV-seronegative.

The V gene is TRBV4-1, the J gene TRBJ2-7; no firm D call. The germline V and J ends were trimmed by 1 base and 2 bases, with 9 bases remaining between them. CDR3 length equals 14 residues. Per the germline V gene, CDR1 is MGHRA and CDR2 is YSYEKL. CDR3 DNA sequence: TGCGCCAGCAGCCAAGGAACAGTTACCTACGAGCAGTACTTC. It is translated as CASSQGTVTYEQYF.

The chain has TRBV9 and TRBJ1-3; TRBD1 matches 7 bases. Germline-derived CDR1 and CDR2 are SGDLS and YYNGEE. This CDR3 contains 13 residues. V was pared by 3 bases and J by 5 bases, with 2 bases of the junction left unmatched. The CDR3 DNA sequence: TGTGCCAGCAGCGGGACAGGACGAAACACCATATATTTT. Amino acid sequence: CASSGTGRNTIYF.

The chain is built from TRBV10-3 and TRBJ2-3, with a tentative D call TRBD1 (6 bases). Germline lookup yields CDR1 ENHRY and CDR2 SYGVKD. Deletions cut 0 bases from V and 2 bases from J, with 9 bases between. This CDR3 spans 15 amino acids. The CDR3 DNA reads TGTGCCATCAGTGAGTCAGGGACACACACAGATACGCAGTATTTT. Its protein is CAISESGTHTDTQYF.

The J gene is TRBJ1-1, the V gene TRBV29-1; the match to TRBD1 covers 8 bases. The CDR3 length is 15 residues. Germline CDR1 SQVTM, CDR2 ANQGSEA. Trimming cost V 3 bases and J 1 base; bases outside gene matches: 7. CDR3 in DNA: TGCAGCGTTGACAGGGGGCGAATACCGAACACTGAAGCTTTCTTT. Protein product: CSVDRGRIPNTEAFF. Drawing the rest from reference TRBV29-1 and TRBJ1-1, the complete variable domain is SAVISQKPSRDICQRGTSLTIQCQVDSQVTMMFWYRQQPGQSLTLIATANQGSEATYESGFVIDKFPISRPNLTFSTLTVSNMSPEDSSIYLCSVDRGRIPNTEAFFGQGTRLTVV.

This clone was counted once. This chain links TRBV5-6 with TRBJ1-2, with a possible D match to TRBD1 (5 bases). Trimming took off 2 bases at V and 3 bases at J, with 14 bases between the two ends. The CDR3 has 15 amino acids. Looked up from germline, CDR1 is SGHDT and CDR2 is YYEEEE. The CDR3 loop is CASSFVRGSHYGYTF. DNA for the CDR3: TGTGCCAGCAGCTTCGTTAGGGGTTCCCACTATGGCTACACCTTC.

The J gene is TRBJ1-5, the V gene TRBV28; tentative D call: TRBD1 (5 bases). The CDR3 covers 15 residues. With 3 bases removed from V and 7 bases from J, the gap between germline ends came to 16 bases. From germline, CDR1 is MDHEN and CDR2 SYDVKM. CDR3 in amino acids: CASSLNTGVGQPQHF. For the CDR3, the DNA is TGTGCCAGCAGTTTGAACACGGGGGTAGGCCAGCCCCAGCATTTT. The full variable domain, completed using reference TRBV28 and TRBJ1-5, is DVKVTQSSRYLVKRTGEKVFLECVQDMDHENMFWYRQDPGLGLRLIYFSYDVKMKEKGDIPEGYSVSREKKERFSLILESASTNQTSMYLCASSLNTGVGQPQHFGDGTRLSIL.

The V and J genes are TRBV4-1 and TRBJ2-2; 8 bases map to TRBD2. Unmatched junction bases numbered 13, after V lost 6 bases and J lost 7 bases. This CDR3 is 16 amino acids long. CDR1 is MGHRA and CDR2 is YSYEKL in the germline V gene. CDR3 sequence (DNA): TGCGCCAGCAGGAGAAGCGGGAGCGGAAAGATCGGGGAGCTGTTTTTT. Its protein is CASRRSGSGKIGELFF.

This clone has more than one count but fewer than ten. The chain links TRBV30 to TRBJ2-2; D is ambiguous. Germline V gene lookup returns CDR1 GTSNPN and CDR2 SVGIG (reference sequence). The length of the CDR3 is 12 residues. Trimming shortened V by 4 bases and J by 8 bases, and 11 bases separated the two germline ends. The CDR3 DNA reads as TGTGCCTGGAACGGTAATGCTGGGGAGCTGTTTTTT. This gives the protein CAWNGNAGELFF.

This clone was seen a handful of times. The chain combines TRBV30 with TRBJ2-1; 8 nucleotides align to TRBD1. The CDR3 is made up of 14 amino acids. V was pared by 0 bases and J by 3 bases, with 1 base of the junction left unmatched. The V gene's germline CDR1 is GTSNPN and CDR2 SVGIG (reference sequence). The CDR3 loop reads CAWSVQGGYNEQFF. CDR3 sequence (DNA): TGTGCCTGGAGTGTACAGGGGGGCTACAATGAGCAGTTCTTC.

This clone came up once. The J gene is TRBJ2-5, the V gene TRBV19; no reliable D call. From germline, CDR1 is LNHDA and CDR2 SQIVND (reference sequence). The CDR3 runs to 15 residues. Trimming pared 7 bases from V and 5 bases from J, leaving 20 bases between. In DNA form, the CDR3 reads TGTGCCAGTACGGATTCTGGCGGATTTCGGGAGACCCAGTACTTC. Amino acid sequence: CASTDSGGFRETQYF.

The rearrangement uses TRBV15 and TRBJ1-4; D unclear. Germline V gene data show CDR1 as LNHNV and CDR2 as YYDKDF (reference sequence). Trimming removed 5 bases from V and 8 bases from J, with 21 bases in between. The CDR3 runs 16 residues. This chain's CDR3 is CATSPGSRSSGEKLFF. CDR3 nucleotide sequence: TGTGCCACCAGCCCTGGAAGTCGTTCGAGCGGAGAAAAACTGTTTTTT.

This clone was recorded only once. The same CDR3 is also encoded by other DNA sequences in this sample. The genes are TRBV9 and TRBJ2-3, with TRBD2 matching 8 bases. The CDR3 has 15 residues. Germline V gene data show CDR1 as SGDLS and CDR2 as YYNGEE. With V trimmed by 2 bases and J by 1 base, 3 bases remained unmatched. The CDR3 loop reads CASSVERGRTDTQYF. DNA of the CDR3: TGTGCCAGCAGCGTTGAGCGGGGGCGCACAGATACGCAGTATTTT.

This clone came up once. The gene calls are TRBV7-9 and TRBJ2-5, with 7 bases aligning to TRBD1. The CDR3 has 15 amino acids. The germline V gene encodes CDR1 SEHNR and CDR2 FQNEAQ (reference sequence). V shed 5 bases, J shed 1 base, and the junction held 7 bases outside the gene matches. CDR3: CASSRPGQLQETQYF. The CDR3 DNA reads TGTGCCAGCAGCCGACCGGGACAGCTCCAAGAGACCCAGTACTTC.

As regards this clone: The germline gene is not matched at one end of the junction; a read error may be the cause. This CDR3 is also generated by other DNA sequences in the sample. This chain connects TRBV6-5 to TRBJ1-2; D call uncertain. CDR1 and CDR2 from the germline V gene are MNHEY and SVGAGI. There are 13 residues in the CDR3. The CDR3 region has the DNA TGCGCCAGCAGTTACTCAGGAGGTCGTGGCTACACCTTC. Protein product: CASSYSGGRGYTF.

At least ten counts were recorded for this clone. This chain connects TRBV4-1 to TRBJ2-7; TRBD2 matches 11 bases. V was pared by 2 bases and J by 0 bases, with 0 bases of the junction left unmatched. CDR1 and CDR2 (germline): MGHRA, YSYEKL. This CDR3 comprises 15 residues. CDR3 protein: CASSQTSGSSYEQYF. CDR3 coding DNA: TGCGCCAGCAGCCAAACTAGCGGGAGCTCCTACGAGCAGTACTTC.